This T cell receptor (beta chain) was recorded in a study of early T cells in non-severe SARS-CoV-2 infection. Study-wide context: With bulk RNA from unsorted whole blood as input, sequencing yielded unpaired chains. Study-wide points: Anti-spike CD8 specificities were favored by VDJdb matching, whose results missed private and CD4 specificities.

This clonotype was counted many times. Its specificity is unknown. Each single cDNA molecule received a unique molecular identifier. TCRdb ran MiXCR on the 5' RACE reads and lists one entry per CDR3 protein. The sample gives 40,000 to 45,000 distinct CDR3 sequences, under 7.5% of which show up once; more than 20% is in the top ten. CDR3 size: 15 residues. V lost 7 bases to trimming and J lost 6 bases; unmatched junction nucleotides: 12. In germline, CDR1 is WSHSY, CDR2 SAAADI. The sequencing here drew on whole blood, taken at baseline. The chain couples TRBV10-2 to TRBJ1-2; 9 bases match TRBD1. This receptor was identified in an adult who was a healthcare worker with PCR-confirmed SARS-CoV-2 infection or an uninfected control (not recorded which). CDR3 amino acids: CASTPGTGSGNGYTF. The CDR3 coding sequence is TGCGCCAGCACCCCCGGGACAGGGAGTGGTAATGGCTACACCTTC.